Following are 25 T cell receptor beta chains from one sample sequenced in a study of shared clonotypes between healthy human individuals. TCRdb keeps only in-frame clones here, not all; method: immunoSEQ multiplex PCR. Here the sample spans roughly 490,000 clones, roughly four fifths being singletons. The sample taken for sequencing was PBMCs. The receptors were sampled from a woman between 40 and 50 years old in good health. Some clones in this sample may be carry-over from other donors' samples.

This rearrangement joins TRBV29-1 to TRBJ2-7, with 11 bases fitting TRBD2. The CDR3 loop spans 14 amino acids. After removal of 4 bases from V and 5 bases from J, the junction contained 7 bases not matched to a gene. Germline V gene sequence: CDR1 SQVTM, CDR2 ANQGSEA. The CDR3 loop reads CSVGLLAGVDEQYF. The CDR3 nucleotides read TGCAGCGTTGGTTTACTAGCGGGAGTTGACGAGCAGTACTTC.

This clone was detected once. V is TRBV4-1 and J is TRBJ1-1; TRBD1 is a possible D gene (6 bases). This CDR3 is built from 15 residues. The V end lost 3 bases, the J end lost 3 bases, and 14 bases lay between the germline ends. The germline gives CDR1 MGHRA, CDR2 YSYEKL. CDR3 in DNA: TGCGCCAGCAGCCACCCGACAAGGGGGGACACTGAAGCTTTCTTT. It codes for CASSHPTRGDTEAFF.

To note about this clone: A far larger clone is a single base away, which makes a read error likely. The chain couples TRBV25-1 to TRBJ2-1; 10 nucleotides agree with TRBD2. Germline CDR1 reads MGHDK; CDR2 reads SYGVNS. The V segment lost 8 bases and the J segment 6 bases; nucleotides outside the gene matches: 4. This CDR3 has 13 residues. CDR3 sequence: CASGGLAPNEQFF. Here the CDR3 DNA reads TGTGCCAGCGGGGGACTAGCGCCCAATGAGCAGTTCTTC.

V is TRBV28 and J is TRBJ1-4; 8 nucleotides align to TRBD1. CDR1 MDHEN and CDR2 SYDVKM come from the germline V gene. The CDR3 runs to 14 residues. Trimming at V came to 7 bases and at J to 8 bases, leaving 9 bases not matched to a gene. As DNA, the CDR3 is TGTGCCAGCAATCAGGGGGCGAGAAACGAAAAACTGTTTTTT. It is translated as CASNQGARNEKLFF. Supplemented by reference TRBV28 and TRBJ1-4, the full variable domain reads DVKVTQSSRYLVKRTGEKVFLECVQDMDHENMFWYRQDPGLGLRLIYFSYDVKMKEKGDIPEGYSVSREKKERFSLILESASTNQTSMYLCASNQGARNEKLFFGSGTQLSVL.

For this clone: It is likely a read error: a sequence one base away is far more abundant. V usage is TRBV29-1 and J usage is TRBJ1-1, with a possible D match to TRBD1 (5 bases). Germline CDR1 and CDR2: SQVTM and ANQGSEA. The V end was cut by 7 bases, the J end by 6 bases, with 18 bases between. The CDR3 is made up of 13 amino acids. CDR3 DNA: TGCAGCGCTTACCTGGACAAGGATGCTGAAGCTTTCTTT. This codes for CSAYLDKDAEAFF.

V usage is TRBV28 and J usage is TRBJ1-4; D perhaps matches TRBD1 (6 bases). Trimming shortened V by 2 bases and J by 8 bases, and 12 bases separated the two germline ends. CDR3 length: 14 amino acids. Germline V CDR1 and CDR2: MDHEN, SYDVKM. CDR3 sequence (DNA): TGTGCCAGCAGTTTACGGGGGCGCTGGGAAAAACTGTTTTTT. It yields the protein CASSLRGRWEKLFF.

The chain uses TRBV19 and TRBJ1-1, with D hard to call. Trimming removed 4 bases at V and 0 bases at J, with 9 bases between. CDR3 length equals 14 residues. Per the germline V gene, CDR1 is LNHDA and CDR2 is SQIVND (reference sequence). The DNA for the CDR3 is TGTGCCAGTAGTACTGGACGGATGAACACTGAAGCTTTCTTT. Protein sequence: CASSTGRMNTEAFF.

This clone was seen many times. The chain links TRBV19 to TRBJ1-5; 9 nucleotides align to TRBD1. The CDR3 is made up of 15 amino acids. The germline V gene has CDR1 LNHDA and CDR2 SQIVND (reference sequence). V lost 3 bases, J lost 1 base, and 1 base stayed unmatched. The DNA for the CDR3 is TGTGCCAGTAGTATGGGGACAGGGAGCAATCAGCCCCAGCATTTT. Its protein product is CASSMGTGSNQPQHF.

This clone was seen just once. The chain has TRBV2 and TRBJ2-7, with 9 nucleotides matching TRBD1. Germline CDR1 reads SNHLY; CDR2 reads FYNNEI. CDR3 length equals 15 residues. The V and J ends lost 3 bases and 2 bases, in that order; junction bases with no gene match: 5. The DNA for the CDR3 is TGTGCCAGCAGTGACGGGGGGACAGGGCCCTACGAGCAGTACTTC. Protein product: CASSDGGTGPYEQYF.

V usage is TRBV28 and J usage is TRBJ1-2; 7 positions match TRBD1. This CDR3 is built from 13 residues. J gave up 8 bases and V 6 bases, and 9 bases lay outside the gene matches. Germline CDR1 and CDR2: MDHEN and SYDVKM. This CDR3 reads CASSPNRGGGYTF. The CDR3 region has the DNA TGTGCCAGCAGCCCGAACAGGGGAGGCGGCTACACCTTC.

The chain combines TRBV29-1 with TRBJ2-7; TRBD1 agrees at 10 bases. J lost 0 bases, V lost 2 bases, and 1 base had no gene match. This CDR3 is 14 amino acids long. Germline-derived CDR1 and CDR2 are SQVTM and ANQGSEA. The CDR3 sequence: CSVERDRGSYEQYF. CDR3 nucleotides: TGCAGCGTTGAAAGGGACAGGGGCTCCTACGAGCAGTACTTC.

This sequence joins TRBV18 and TRBJ2-7, with 9 nucleotides matching TRBD2. The CDR3 consists of 14 residues. V gave up 0 bases and J gave up 3 bases; unmatched junction bases: 0. Per germline, CDR1 KGHSH and CDR2 LQKENI. CDR3 sequence (DNA): TGTGCCAGCTCACCACCGCGGGAGGGCTACGAGCAGTACTTC. This sequence encodes CASSPPREGYEQYF. Based on the CDR3 plus reference TRBV18 and TRBJ2-7, the full variable domain is NAGVMQNPRHLVRRRGQEARLRCSPMKGHSHVYWYRQLPEEGLKFMVYLQKENIIDESGMPKERFSAEFPKEGPSILRIQQVVRGDSAAYFCASSPPREGYEQYFGPGTRLTVT.

Comment on this clone: Distinct nucleotide sequences in the sample also encode this CDR3. The V gene is TRBV9, the J gene TRBJ1-1; D remains ambiguous. Deletions cut 0 bases from V and 1 base from J, with 7 bases between. Germline CDR1 SGDLS, CDR2 YYNGEE. The CDR3 sequence is 14 residues long. CDR3 loop: CASSVGGWNTEAFF. The CDR3 DNA is TGTGCCAGCAGCGTAGGCGGGTGGAACACTGAAGCTTTCTTT.

Comments on this clone: A much larger clone lies a single base off, so this may be a read error. The gene calls are TRBV9 and TRBJ1-2; no clear D. Germline CDR1 reads SGDLS; CDR2 reads YYNGEE. This CDR3 has 13 residues. The CDR3 DNA sequence: TGTGCCAGAAGCGTAGAAGGATGGGGTGGCTACACCTTC. Translation gives CARSVEGWGGYTF. Full variable domain (remainder filled in from reference TRBV9 and TRBJ1-2): DSGVTQTPKHLITATGQRVTLRCSPRSGDLSVYWYQQSLDQGLQFLIQYYNGEERAKGNILERFSAQQFPDLHSELNLSSLELGDSALYFCARSVEGWGGYTFGSGTRLTVV.

This chain uses TRBV11-1 with TRBJ2-7; the D gene is possibly TRBD1 (6 bases). Per germline, CDR1 SGHAT and CDR2 FQDESV (reference sequence). There are 15 residues in the CDR3. V was clipped by 2 bases and J by 3 bases, with 14 bases between them. The DNA for the CDR3 is TGTGCCAGCAGCTTATTGGGACAACTAAACTACGAGCAGTACTTC. Its translation: CASSLLGQLNYEQYF.

The chain carries TRBV6-1 and TRBJ2-1; 14 nucleotides agree with TRBD2. V shed 0 bases, J shed 6 bases, and the junction held 1 base outside the gene matches. The length of the CDR3 is 16 residues. Germline V lookup: CDR1 MNHNS, CDR2 SASEGT. CDR3 bases: TGTGCCAGCAGTGAAGCGGGACTAGCGGGAGCCAATGAGCAGTTCTTC. Translating gives CASSEAGLAGANEQFF.

The chain couples TRBV5-4 to TRBJ1-2; 9 nucleotides line up with TRBD1. This CDR3 has 16 amino acids. Trimming removed 3 bases from V and 1 base from J; junction bases left unmatched: 7. CDR1 is SGHNT and CDR2 is YYREEE in the germline V gene (reference sequence). CDR3 sequence reads: CASSSRRDRDNYGYTF. The DNA for the CDR3 is TGTGCCAGCAGCTCCCGGAGGGACAGGGATAACTATGGCTACACCTTC.

In its sample, this clone was seen once. The chain carries TRBV19 and TRBJ2-5, with a weak D call TRBD2 (5 bases). V gave up 5 bases and J gave up 5 bases, with 9 bases separating them. Germline V gives CDR1 LNHDA, CDR2 SQIVND (reference sequence). The CDR3 length is 12 residues. CDR3 in amino acids: CASSEGWETQYF. CDR3 DNA sequence: TGTGCCAGTAGTGAGGGCTGGGAGACCCAGTACTTC.

This chain connects TRBV6-1 to TRBJ2-7, with TRBD2 matching over 10 bases. V gave up 4 bases and J gave up 3 bases; unmatched junction bases: 9. The germline CDR1 and CDR2 sequences are MNHNS and SASEGT. The CDR3 is made up of 16 amino acids. The CDR3 DNA reads TGTGCCAGCAGTGGACTTAGACTAGCGGGCGGCTACGAGCAGTACTTC. Protein sequence: CASSGLRLAGGYEQYF.

J is TRBJ2-7 and V is TRBV7-6, with unresolved D. Trimming removed 1 base at V and 4 bases at J, with 14 bases between. The CDR3 contains 15 residues. CDR1 and CDR2 from the germline V gene are SGHVS and FNYEAQ. As DNA, the CDR3 is TGTGCCAGCAGCTTAGATGGCGGTACTACTTACGAGCAGTACTTC. Its translation: CASSLDGGTTYEQYF.

This clone has at least ten counts. The chain carries TRBV18 and TRBJ2-7; 10 bases map to TRBD2. Per germline, CDR1 KGHSH and CDR2 LQKENI. The CDR3 spans 16 residues. With 3 bases clipped from V and 7 bases from J, the junction kept 12 bases outside the gene matches. In DNA form, the CDR3 reads TGTGCCAGCTCACCTACCTCAGCGGGAGGGCCTCGTGAGCAGTACTTC. Protein product: CASSPTSAGGPREQYF.

V gene TRBV28 combines with J gene TRBJ1-2; tentatively, D is TRBD1 (5 bases). The V and J ends lost 5 bases and 5 bases respectively, with 9 bases between them. This CDR3 has 12 residues. Germline CDR1 MDHEN, CDR2 SYDVKM. CDR3 sequence (DNA): TGTGCCAGCAGTACACAGGCATATGGCTACACCTTC. Translation gives CASSTQAYGYTF.

The chain carries TRBV10-3 and TRBJ1-6; D is uncertain. The CDR3 extends over 17 amino acids. V was cut by 4 bases and J by 2 bases, with 15 bases left in between. The germline gives CDR1 ENHRY, CDR2 SYGVKD. CDR3 nucleotide sequence: TGTGCCATCAGTGCCTTGGGAGTAGACGCCTATAATTCACCCCTCCACTTT. Residues: CAISALGVDAYNSPLHF.

The chain recombines TRBV30 with TRBJ2-1; the match to TRBD1 covers 8 bases. The ends lost 2 bases at V and 6 bases at J; junction bases unmatched: 9. This CDR3 has 15 residues. CDR1 and CDR2 (germline): GTSNPN, SVGIG (reference sequence). CDR3 sequence reads: CAWSSTGAVGNEQFF. The CDR3 coding sequence is TGTGCCTGGAGTTCGACAGGGGCAGTAGGCAATGAGCAGTTCTTC.

The chain recombines TRBV6-5 with TRBJ2-1; D unresolved. Trimming took 8 bases from V and 7 from J, leaving 15 bases between them. This CDR3 is 13 amino acids long. Germline V gene sequence: CDR1 MNHEY, CDR2 SVGAGI. CDR3 sequence (DNA): TGTGCCAGCGGCCCACAGCTTACTAATGAGCAGTTCTTC. Its translation is CASGPQLTNEQFF.